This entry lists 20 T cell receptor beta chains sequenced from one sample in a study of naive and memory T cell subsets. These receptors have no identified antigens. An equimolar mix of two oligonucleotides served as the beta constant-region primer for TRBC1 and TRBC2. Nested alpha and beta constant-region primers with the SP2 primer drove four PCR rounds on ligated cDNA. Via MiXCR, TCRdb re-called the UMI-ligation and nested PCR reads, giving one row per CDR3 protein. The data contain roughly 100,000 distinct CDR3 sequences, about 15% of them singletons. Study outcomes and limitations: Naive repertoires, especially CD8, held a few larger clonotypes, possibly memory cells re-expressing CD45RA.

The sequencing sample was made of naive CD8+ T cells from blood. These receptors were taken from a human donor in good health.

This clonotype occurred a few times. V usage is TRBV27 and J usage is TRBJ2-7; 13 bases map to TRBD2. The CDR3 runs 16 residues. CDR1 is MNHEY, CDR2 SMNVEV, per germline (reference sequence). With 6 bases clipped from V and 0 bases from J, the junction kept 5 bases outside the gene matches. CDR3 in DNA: TGTGCCAGCAGCCGCGGGACTAGCGGGACCTCCTACGAGCAGTACTTC. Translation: CASSRGTSGTSYEQYF.

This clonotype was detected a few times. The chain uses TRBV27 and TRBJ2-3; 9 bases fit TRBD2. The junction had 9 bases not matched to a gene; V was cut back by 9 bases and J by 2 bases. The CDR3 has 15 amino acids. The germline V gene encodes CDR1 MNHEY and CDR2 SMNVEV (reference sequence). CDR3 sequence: CASTAGTSSTDTQYF. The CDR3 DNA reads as TGTGCCAGTACTGCCGGGACTAGCTCCACAGATACGCAGTATTTT.

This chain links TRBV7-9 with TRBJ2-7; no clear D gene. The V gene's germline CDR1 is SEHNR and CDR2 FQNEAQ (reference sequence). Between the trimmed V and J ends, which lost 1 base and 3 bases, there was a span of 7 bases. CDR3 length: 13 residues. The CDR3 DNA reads TGTGCCAGCAGCTTAGGTGACCACTACGAGCAGTACTTC. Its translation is CASSLGDHYEQYF. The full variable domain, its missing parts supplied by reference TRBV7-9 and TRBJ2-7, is DTGVSQNPRHKITKRGQNVTFRCDPISEHNRLYWYRQTLGQGPEFLTYFQNEAQLEKSRLLSDRFSAERPKGSFSTLEIQRTEQGDSAMYLCASSLGDHYEQYFGPGTRLTVT.

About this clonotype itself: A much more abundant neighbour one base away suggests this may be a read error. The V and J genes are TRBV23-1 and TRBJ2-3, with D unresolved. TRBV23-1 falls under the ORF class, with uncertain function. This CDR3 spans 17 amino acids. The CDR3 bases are TGCGCCAGCAGTCAGGGTCTTGCGGAGCCTTTCACAGATACGCAGTTTTTT. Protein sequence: CASSQGLAEPFTDTQFF.

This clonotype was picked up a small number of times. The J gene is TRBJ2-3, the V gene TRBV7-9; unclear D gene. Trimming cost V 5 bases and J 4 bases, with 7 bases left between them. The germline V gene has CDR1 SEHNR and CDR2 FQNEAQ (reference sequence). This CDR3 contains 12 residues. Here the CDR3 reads CASSPAPDTQYF. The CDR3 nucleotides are TGTGCCAGCAGCCCTGCCCCAGATACGCAGTATTTT.

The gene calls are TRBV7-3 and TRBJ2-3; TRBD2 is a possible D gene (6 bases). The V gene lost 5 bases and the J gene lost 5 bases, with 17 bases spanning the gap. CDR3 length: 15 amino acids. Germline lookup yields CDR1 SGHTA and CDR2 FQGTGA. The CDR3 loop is CASSPGLTGEDTQYF. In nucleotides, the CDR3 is TGTGCCAGCAGCCCAGGACTAACGGGGGAAGATACGCAGTATTTT.

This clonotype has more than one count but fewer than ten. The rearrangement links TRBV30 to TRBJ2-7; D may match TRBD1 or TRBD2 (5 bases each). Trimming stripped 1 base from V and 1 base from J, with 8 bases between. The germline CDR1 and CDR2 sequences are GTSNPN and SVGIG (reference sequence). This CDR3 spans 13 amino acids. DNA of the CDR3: TGTGCCTGGAGTGGGGGACGGTCCTACGAGCAGTACTTC. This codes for CAWSGGRSYEQYF.

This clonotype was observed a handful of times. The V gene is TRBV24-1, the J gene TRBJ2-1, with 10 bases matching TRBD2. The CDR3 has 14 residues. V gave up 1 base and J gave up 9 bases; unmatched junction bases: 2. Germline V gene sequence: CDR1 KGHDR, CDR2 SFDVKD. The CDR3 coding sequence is TGTGCCACCAGTGATTTAGCGGGGGGGGGTGAGCAGTTCTTC. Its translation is CATSDLAGGGEQFF.

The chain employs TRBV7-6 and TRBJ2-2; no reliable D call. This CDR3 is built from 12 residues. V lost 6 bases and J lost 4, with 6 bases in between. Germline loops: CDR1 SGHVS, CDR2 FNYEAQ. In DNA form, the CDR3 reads TGTGCCAGCAGTTCCGTCACCGGGGAGCTGTTTTTT. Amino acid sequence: CASSSVTGELFF.

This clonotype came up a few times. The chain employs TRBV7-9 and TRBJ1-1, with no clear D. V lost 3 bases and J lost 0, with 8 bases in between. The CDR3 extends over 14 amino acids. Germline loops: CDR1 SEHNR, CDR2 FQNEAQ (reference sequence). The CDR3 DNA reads TGTGCCAGCAGCTTTGCCAGAATGAACACTGAAGCTTTCTTT. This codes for CASSFARMNTEAFF.

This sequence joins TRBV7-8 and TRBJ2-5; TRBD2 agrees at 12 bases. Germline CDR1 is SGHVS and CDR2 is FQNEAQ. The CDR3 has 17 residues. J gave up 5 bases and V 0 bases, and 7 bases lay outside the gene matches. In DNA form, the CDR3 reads TGTGCCAGCAGCTTAGCCGGACTAGCGGGACAGGGGGAGACCCAGTACTTC. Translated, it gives CASSLAGLAGQGETQYF. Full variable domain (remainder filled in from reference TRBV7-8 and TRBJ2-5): GAGVSQSPRYKVAKRGQDVALRCDPISGHVSLFWYQQALGQGPEFLTYFQNEAQLDKSGLPSDRFFAERPEGSVSTLKIQRTQQEDSAVYLCASSLAGLAGQGETQYFGPGTRLLVL.

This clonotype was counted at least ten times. The CDR3 sequence is CASSDEAGNTIYF. The DNA for the CDR3 is TGTGCCAGCAGTGATGAGGCTGGAAACACCATATATTTT. The chain links TRBV13 to TRBJ1-3; no definite D call. The CDR3 has 13 residues. Germline CDR1 reads PRHDT; CDR2 reads FYEKMQ (reference sequence). V lost 6 bases, J lost 2 bases, and 8 bases lay in between.

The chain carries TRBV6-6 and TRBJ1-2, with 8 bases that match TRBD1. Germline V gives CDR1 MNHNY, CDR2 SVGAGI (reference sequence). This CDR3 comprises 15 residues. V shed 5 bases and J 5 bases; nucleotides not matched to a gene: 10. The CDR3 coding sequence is TGTGCCAGCAGTCAAGACGGACAGGGAAGATATGGCTACACCTTC. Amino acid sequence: CASSQDGQGRYGYTF.

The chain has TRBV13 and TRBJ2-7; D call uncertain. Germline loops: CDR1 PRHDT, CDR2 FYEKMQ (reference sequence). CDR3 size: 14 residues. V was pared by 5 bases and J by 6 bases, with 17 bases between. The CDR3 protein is CASSTRTASVEQYF. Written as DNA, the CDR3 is TGTGCCAGCAGCACCCGGACGGCTTCTGTCGAGCAGTACTTC.

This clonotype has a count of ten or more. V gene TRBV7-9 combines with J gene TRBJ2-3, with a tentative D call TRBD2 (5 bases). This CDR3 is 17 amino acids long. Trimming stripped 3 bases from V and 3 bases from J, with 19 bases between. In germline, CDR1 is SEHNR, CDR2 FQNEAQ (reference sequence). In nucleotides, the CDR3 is TGTGCCAGCAGCTTGGCTGCAGAGCTCGGGGAAACAGATACGCAGTATTTT. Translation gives CASSLAAELGETDTQYF.

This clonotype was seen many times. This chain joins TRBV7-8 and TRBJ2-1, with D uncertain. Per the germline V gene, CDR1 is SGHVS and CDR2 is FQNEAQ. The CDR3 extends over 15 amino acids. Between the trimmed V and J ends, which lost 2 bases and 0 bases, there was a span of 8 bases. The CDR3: CASSLIRSSYNEQFF. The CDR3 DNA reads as TGTGCCAGCAGCTTAATCAGGAGCTCCTACAATGAGCAGTTCTTC.

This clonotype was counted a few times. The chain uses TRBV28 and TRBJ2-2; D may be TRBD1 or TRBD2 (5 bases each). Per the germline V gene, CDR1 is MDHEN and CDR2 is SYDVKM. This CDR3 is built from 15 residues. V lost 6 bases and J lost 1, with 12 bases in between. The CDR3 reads CASSRDPLNTGELFF. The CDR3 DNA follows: TGTGCCAGCAGCCGGGACCCGCTGAACACCGGGGAGCTGTTTTTT.

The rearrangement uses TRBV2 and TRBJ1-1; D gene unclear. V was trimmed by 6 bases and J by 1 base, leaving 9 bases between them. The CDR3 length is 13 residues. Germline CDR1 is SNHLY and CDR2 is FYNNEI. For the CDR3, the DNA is TGTGCCAGCAGCGACACCGCGAACACTGAAGCTTTCTTT. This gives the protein CASSDTANTEAFF.

CDR3 sequence: CASSRTSGGNWRNEQFF. Written as DNA, the CDR3 is TGTGCCAGCAGCCGAACTAGCGGGGGTAACTGGCGGAATGAGCAGTTCTTC. This rearrangement joins TRBV7-2 to TRBJ2-1; 11 bases align to TRBD2. The CDR3 spans 17 residues. The J segment lost 7 bases and the V segment lost 5 bases, leaving 13 bases of the junction unmatched. Per germline, CDR1 SGHTA and CDR2 FQGNSA.

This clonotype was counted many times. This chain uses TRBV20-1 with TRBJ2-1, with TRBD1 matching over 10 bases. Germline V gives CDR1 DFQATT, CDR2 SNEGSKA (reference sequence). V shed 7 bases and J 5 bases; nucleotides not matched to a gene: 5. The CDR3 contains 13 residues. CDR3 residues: CSVRQGADNEQFF. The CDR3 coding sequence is TGCAGTGTCAGACAGGGGGCCGACAATGAGCAGTTCTTC.